This TCR beta chain was retrieved from a study of OX40 agonist ivuxolimab in advanced cancers. Method: immunoSEQ multiplex PCR; TCRdb's copy keeps in-frame clones and lacks some. The profile shows about 46,000 clones, just over 85% of them singletons. V lost 0 bases to trimming and J lost 8 bases, with 15 bases between them. Germline CDR1 reads SGDLS; CDR2 reads YYNGEE. This CDR3 region has 14 residues. The receptor was derived from an adult with an advanced solid tumor such as melanoma, head and neck, liver or kidney cancer. J is TRBJ2-7 and V is TRBV9; D is undetermined. The sample here was CD4+ or CD8+ T cells sorted from blood, taken in a trial of the OX40 agonist ivuxolimab. This CDR3 is CASSVGAGSRQQYF. CDR3 sequence (DNA): TGTGCCAGCAGCGTAGGAGCTGGTTCGAGACAGCAGTACTTC.